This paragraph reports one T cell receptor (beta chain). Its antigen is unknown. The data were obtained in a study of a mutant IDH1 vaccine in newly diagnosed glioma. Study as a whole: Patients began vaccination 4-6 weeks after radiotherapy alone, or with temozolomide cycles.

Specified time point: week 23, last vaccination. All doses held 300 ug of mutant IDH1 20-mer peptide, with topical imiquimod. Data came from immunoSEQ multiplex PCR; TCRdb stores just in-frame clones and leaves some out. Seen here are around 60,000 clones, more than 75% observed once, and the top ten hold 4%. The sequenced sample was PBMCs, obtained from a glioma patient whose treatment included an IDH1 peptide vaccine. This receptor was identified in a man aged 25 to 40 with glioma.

CDR3 region: CASSQEGRTGGYNQPQHF. In nucleotides, the CDR3 is TGTGCCAGCAGCCAAGAGGGCCGGACAGGGGGCTACAATCAGCCCCAGCATTTT. The rearrangement joins TRBV4-2 to TRBJ1-5, with 11 bases matching TRBD1. Looked up from germline, CDR1 is LGHNA and CDR2 is YNFKEQ. V shed 0 bases and J 3 bases; nucleotides not matched to a gene: 7. CDR3 length: 18 residues.